A selection of T cell receptor beta chains follows, all from one sample in a study of graft-versus-host responses after intestinal transplantation. For these TCRs, the target antigens are not known. Sequencing was performed with immunoSEQ multiplex PCR; in TCRdb, only in-frame clones are kept and a portion is missing. Of tens of thousands of clones in the sample, roughly 90% were seen once. The starting material was unstimulated CD8+ T cells sorted from spleen or lymph node cells, obtained before intestinal transplant. These receptors originate from a human donor who received an intestinal transplant. Each CDR3 is given with its conserved first and last residue. Fields, in order: clone size, J gene, V gene, D gene, CDR3 DNA, CDR3 protein. The D gene is left open where the match is weak. The size entry is marked missing in some rows and otherwise reads once, few, many or a size class.

>once|TRBJ1-2|TRBV4-3|.
TGCGCCAGCAGCCAAGGGGGGGGTCTCTATGGCTACACCTTC
CASSQGGGLYGYTF
>.|TRBJ2-3|TRBV27|.
TGTGCCAGCAGATCGGGTGTAAATACAGATACGCAGTATTTT
CASRSGVNTDTQYF
>.|TRBJ2-7|TRBV7-3|TRBD1
TGTGCCAGCAGTCAAACAGGGGGCGAGCAGGACGAGCAGTACTTC
CASSQTGGEQDEQYF
>.|TRBJ1-2|TRBV5-6|.
TGTGCCAGCAGCTTGTCTGGGCTCTTGGACTATGGCTACACCTTC
CASSLSGLLDYGYTF
>.|TRBJ2-3|TRBV9|.
TGTGCCAGCGGCCCGAATACGCAGTATTTT
CASGPNTQYF
>.|TRBJ2-1|TRBV18|.
TGTGCCAGCTCCCCCTTCGAGGGCTCCTACAATGAGCAGTTCTTC
CASSPFEGSYNEQFF
>.|TRBJ1-6|TRBV6-1|.
TGTGCCAGCAGTGAGTGGGGACTCGACGCAAACTTT
CASSEWGLDANF
>.|TRBJ1-5|TRBV6-6|.
TGTGCCAGCACCCAGGGTGGGAATCAGCCCCAGCATTTT
CASTQGGNQPQHF
>.|TRBJ2-1|TRBV7-9|.
TGTGCCAGCAGCCTAACGGGGTCCTTCTACAATGAGCAGTTCTTC
CASSLTGSFYNEQFF
>.|TRBJ2-5|TRBV2|.
TGTGCCAGCAGCGGGGGGCTTGGGGAAGAAGAGACCCAGTACTTC
CASSGGLGEEETQYF
>once|TRBJ2-7|TRBV19|.
TGTGCCAGTAGTATAGATGATAGCGGTACCTACGAGCAGTACTTC
CASSIDDSGTYEQYF
>.|TRBJ2-1|TRBV7-2|TRBD2
TGTGCCAGCAGCTTAGGGGGACTAGCGGGGCCCATTAGTGAGCAGTTCTTC
CASSLGGLAGPISEQFF
>.|TRBJ2-7|TRBV27|.
TGTGCCAGCAGTTTTCAGGGGCTCGCCGAGCAGTACTTC
CASSFQGLAEQYF
>few|TRBJ1-1|TRBV4-1|.
TGCGCCAGCAGCCAGAGACAGGACCTGAACACTGAAGCTTTCTTT
CASSQRQDLNTEAFF
>.|TRBJ2-5|TRBV30|TRBD1
TGTGCCTGGAGTACGGGGACAGGACAAGAGACCCAGTACTTC
CAWSTGTGQETQYF